This T cell receptor beta chain was captured in a study of T-cell reconstitution after alpha-beta-depleted transplantation in children. Study-level results: As was reported, about two months after transplant, alpha-beta T cells came from several hundred expanded graft clones.

Researchers prepared the TCRbeta library using unique molecular identifiers, the study reports. TCRdb used MiXCR to reprocess the PCR reads, holding one entry per CDR3 protein. The table records 250,000 to 400,000 distinct CDR3 sequences, over 20% of them present only once. In regard to this clonotype: Its antigen is not identified.

Germline V CDR1 and CDR2: LGHNT, FRNRAP. The V end was cut by 1 base, the J end by 3 bases, with 10 bases between. This CDR3 is built from 14 residues. This chain links TRBV12-5 with TRBJ2-7; D gene unclear. The sample in question was PBMCs, mostly from graft donor cells, obtained 180 days after TCRalphabeta/CD19-depleted stem cell transplant. The receptor was isolated from a male patient younger than 18 who had a stem cell transplant for acute lymphoblastic leukemia, so the T cells may come from the graft donor. The CDR3 DNA is TGTGCTAGTGGTTTGGCCAACGGCGACTACGAGCAGTACTTC. This translates into CASGLANGDYEQYF.